This paragraph covers one T cell receptor (beta chain) sequence. The antigen remains undetermined. Germline V gives CDR1 SGHTA, CDR2 FQGNSA. The CDR3 runs to 15 residues. The germline V and J ends were trimmed by 5 bases and 6 bases, with 19 bases remaining between them. One entry per CDR3 protein results from TCRdb running MiXCR on the 5' RACE reads. Here the sample spans some 150,000 distinct CDR3 sequences, about 19% being singletons. The entry originates in a study of T-cell memory formation after mild COVID-19. Study-level points and caveats: Pre-infection memory showed some responding clones, and this suggested that cross-reactive memory joined. Chiefly within CM and EM were the contracting CD4+ clones; CD8+ ones were within EMRA.

The rearrangement joins TRBV7-2 to TRBJ1-2; D remains ambiguous. This sequence was found in an adult woman who had mild COVID-19 (a few samples of this study predate the infection). Cell type and time point are not known. The sequencing input was PBMCs or a T cell subset sorted from them (not recorded which). The DNA of the CDR3 is TGTGCCAGCAGCCTAAGCCCGGACCGTCCCCATGGCTACACCTTC. Its translation: CASSLSPDRPHGYTF.